This entry lists 7 T cell receptor beta chains sequenced from one sample in a study of blood T cells in healthy people across ages. It was with a sample-barcoded 5' primer and a J-beta primer mix that a second PCR of about 7 to 12 cycles was run. TCRdb reanalysed the 5' RACE reads using MiXCR and keeps one entry per CDR3 protein. The sample carries over 1,500,000 distinct CDR3 sequences, around 50% recorded once. The specimen sequenced was blood. Receptor source: a woman aged 40 to 50 in good health.

This clonotype was found a few times. The rearrangement uses TRBV20-1 and TRBJ2-5; possible D gene TRBD1, 5 bases. Per germline, CDR1 DFQATT and CDR2 SNEGSKA (reference sequence). This CDR3 has 16 residues. V lost 0 bases to trimming and J lost 3 bases, with 17 bases between them. CDR3 bases: TGCAGTGCTAGAGATTGGAAGACAGCTACGAAAGAGACCCAGTACTTC. Translation gives CSARDWKTATKETQYF.

This clonotype was observed a handful of times. The chain combines TRBV20-1 with TRBJ2-5, with D possibly matching TRBD2 (5 bases). V dropped 0 bases and J dropped 5 bases, with 19 bases sitting between them. Germline V lookup: CDR1 DFQATT, CDR2 SNEGSKA (reference sequence). The length of the CDR3 is 16 residues. The CDR3 DNA is TGCAGTGCTAGAGATCGGAATGATGGTAGAGGGGAGACCCAGTACTTC. Translating it yields CSARDRNDGRGETQYF.

The rearrangement joins TRBV5-1 to TRBJ2-7; D ambiguous. V lost 0 bases, J lost 2 bases, and 12 bases lay in between. CDR3 length: 15 residues. Germline CDR1 and CDR2: SGHRS and YFSETQ. The CDR3 region has the DNA TGCGCCAGCAGCTTGGTTACAGACTCTCCCTACGAGCAGTACTTC. Translation gives CASSLVTDSPYEQYF. Supplemented by reference TRBV5-1 and TRBJ2-7, the full variable domain reads KAGVTQTPRYLIKTRGQQVTLSCSPISGHRSVSWYQQTPGQGLQFLFEYFSETQRNKGNFPGRFSGRQFSNSRSEMNVSTLELGDSALYLCASSLVTDSPYEQYFGPGTRLTVT.

The rearrangement joins TRBV2 to TRBJ2-7, with 10 bases aligning to TRBD1. CDR3 length equals 15 residues. Germline trimming cut 5 bases from V and 6 bases from J; bases unmatched to any gene: 10. Germline V gene sequence: CDR1 SNHLY, CDR2 FYNNEI. The CDR3 region is CASSRQGARWSEQYF. The CDR3 DNA is TGTGCCAGCAGTAGACAGGGGGCGAGATGGAGCGAGCAGTACTTC.

This clonotype occurred many times. An end of the junction does not agree with germline; a read error may underlie this. V gene TRBV5-1 combines with J gene TRBJ2-1, with a possible D match to TRBD2 (5 bases). Germline V gives CDR1 SGHRS, CDR2 YFSETQ. The CDR3 consists of 14 residues. This chain's CDR3 is CASSTGSSYNEQFF. The DNA of the CDR3 is TGTGCCTCCTCAACGGGAAGCTCCTACAATGAGCAGTTCTTC.

The rearrangement joins TRBV7-2 to TRBJ1-2, with D maybe TRBD1 (6 bases). With 5 bases removed from V and 8 bases from J, the gap between germline ends came to 24 bases. Germline-derived CDR1 and CDR2 are SGHTA and FQGNSA. CDR3 length: 16 residues. The CDR3 spells CASSPPAAGRGSGYTF. CDR3 nucleotide sequence: TGTGCCAGCAGCCCCCCAGCCGCGGGCAGGGGAAGCGGCTACACCTTC.

The rearrangement links TRBV4-3 to TRBJ2-3, with D possibly matching TRBD1 (6 bases). Germline V lookup: CDR1 LGHNA, CDR2 YSLEER. The CDR3 has 18 amino acids. Trimming pared 0 bases from V and 3 bases from J, leaving 19 bases between. The CDR3 sequence is CASSQDRWGRGRTDTQYF. Here the CDR3 DNA reads TGCGCCAGCAGCCAAGATCGATGGGGCAGGGGAAGGACAGATACGCAGTATTTT.